This T cell receptor (beta chain) is from a study of blood T cell repertoires in COVID-19. Whole-study context: Acute and convalescent COVID-19 specimens originated in the United States, Italy and Spain. Sample material is recorded as cDNA or gDNA derived from T cells, B-cell-depleted T cells, or PBMCs.

Researchers sorted participants into cohorts using their self-reported clinical history. The CDR3 loop spans 15 amino acids. CDR1 is SGHTA, CDR2 FQGNSA, per germline. Trimming left V 0 bases short and J 5 bases short, with 14 bases between. Authors' methods: Reference gene primer amplification yielded estimated nucleated cell counts. TCRdb keeps only in-frame clones here, not all; method: immunoSEQ multiplex PCR. From that table come the V and J calls and clone size; the DNA was used to work out D and trimming. The table shows 200,000 to 250,000 clones, with 81% occurring only once. V and J are TRBV7-2 and TRBJ2-7, with D perhaps matching TRBD2 (5 bases). The TCR comes from a woman aged 50 to 65 with acute COVID-19. The source material was PBMCs or T cells enriched from blood (not recorded which). The chain's CDR3 is CASSLARGSLNEQYF. The CDR3 DNA reads TGTGCCAGCAGCTTAGCGCGAGGGAGTCTTAACGAGCAGTACTTC.